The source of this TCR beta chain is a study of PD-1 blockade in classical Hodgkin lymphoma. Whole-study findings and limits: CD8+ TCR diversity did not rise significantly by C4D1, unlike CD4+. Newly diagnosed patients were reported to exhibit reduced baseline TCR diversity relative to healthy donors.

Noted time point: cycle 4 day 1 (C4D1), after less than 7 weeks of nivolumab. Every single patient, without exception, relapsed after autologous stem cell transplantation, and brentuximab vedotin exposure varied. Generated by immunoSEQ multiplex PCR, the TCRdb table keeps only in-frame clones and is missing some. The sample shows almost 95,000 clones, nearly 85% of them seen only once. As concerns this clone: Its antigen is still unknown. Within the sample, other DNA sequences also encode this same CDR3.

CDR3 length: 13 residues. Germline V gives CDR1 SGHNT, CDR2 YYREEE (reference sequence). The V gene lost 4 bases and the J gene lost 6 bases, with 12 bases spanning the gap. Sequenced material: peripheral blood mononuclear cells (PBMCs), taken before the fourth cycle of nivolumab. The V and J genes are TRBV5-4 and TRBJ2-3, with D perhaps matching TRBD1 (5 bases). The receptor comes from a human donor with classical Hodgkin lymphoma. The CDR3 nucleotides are TGTGCCAGCAGCCTATGGGGCCCCGATACGCAGTATTTT. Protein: CASSLWGPDTQYF. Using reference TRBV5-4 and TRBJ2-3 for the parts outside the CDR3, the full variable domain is ETGVTQSPTHLIKTRGQQVTLRCSSQSGHNTVSWYQQALGQGPQFIFQYYREEENGRGNFPPRFSGLQFPNYSSELNVNALELDDSALYLCASSLWGPDTQYFGPGTRLTVL.